The source of this TCR beta chain is a study of blood T cell repertoires in COVID-19. The wider study: PBMCs, B-cell-depleted T cells, or T cells provided the cDNA or gDNA that made up the material.

All enrollees were roughly 18 to 95 years old and from roughly 26 US areas. Cohort 3 donors were reported recovered after two negative PCRs, clearance, or symptom resolution. In the study's own analysis: Nucleated cell counts were estimated from reference gene primer amplification. Assay used: immunoSEQ multiplex PCR; TCRdb lists only in-frame clones, some missing. V and J calls and clone size follow that table, whereas D and trimming were derived from the DNA. The profile shows 200,000 or so clones, 88% of them singletons. Unmatched junction bases numbered 4, after V lost 1 base and J lost 1 base. CDR3 length: 18 amino acids. Germline assignment: CDR1 LGHNA and CDR2 YSLEER.

The receptor was isolated from a woman in her twenties or thirties who had recovered from COVID-19. The sequencing input was PBMCs or T cells enriched from blood (not recorded which). The J gene is TRBJ2-2, the V gene TRBV4-3; 12 bases are a match to TRBD2. Here the CDR3 DNA reads TGCGCCAGCAGCCAAGCCAAGGGACTAGCGGGGAACACCGGGGAGCTGTTTTTT. It translates to CASSQAKGLAGNTGELFF.